A single sample gave rise to the 20 T cell receptor beta chains below, sequenced in a study of CD8+ T cells in alopecia areata. Following extraction, RNA underwent reverse transcription to cDNA, which served as the sequencing template. Sequencing was performed with immunoSEQ multiplex PCR; in TCRdb, only in-frame clones are kept and a portion is missing. The profile shows approximately 150,000 clones, roughly 50% of them singletons. The material sequenced was CD4+ T cells sorted from blood. The receptors shown here come from a human donor in good health.

Concerning this clone itself: At one end the junction does not follow the germline gene, possibly because of a read error. This chain connects TRBV7-2 to TRBJ2-7, with a tentative D call TRBD2 (6 bases). CDR3 length: 14 residues. Germline CDR1 reads SGHTA; CDR2 reads FQGNSA. CDR3 amino acids: CASSLVGGWGEQYF. DNA for the CDR3: TGTGCCAGCAGCTTAGTCGGAGGTTGGGGGGAGCAATACTTC.

This clone was seen a handful of times. This chain links TRBV15 with TRBJ1-1, with 9 bases that match TRBD1. The V segment lost 5 bases and the J segment 5 bases; nucleotides outside the gene matches: 3. Germline assignment: CDR1 LNHNV and CDR2 YYDKDF (reference sequence). The CDR3 spans 13 residues. CDR3 nucleotides: TGTGCCACCAGCGGACAGGGGCGGACTGAAGCTTTCTTT. Protein sequence: CATSGQGRTEAFF.

The rearrangement joins TRBV5-4 to TRBJ2-5; TRBD1 matches at 8 bases. The V gene's germline CDR1 is SGHNT and CDR2 YYREEE (reference sequence). This CDR3 is built from 14 residues. V lost 4 bases to trimming and J lost 0 bases; unmatched junction nucleotides: 2. The CDR3 coding sequence is TGTGCCAGCAGCCGGGGACAGGACCAAGAGACCCAGTACTTC. This translates into CASSRGQDQETQYF. The whole variable domain, filled in from reference TRBV5-4 and TRBJ2-5, reads ETGVTQSPTHLIKTRGQQVTLRCSSQSGHNTVSWYQQALGQGPQFIFQYYREEENGRGNFPPRFSGLQFPNYSSELNVNALELDDSALYLCASSRGQDQETQYFGPGTRLLVL.

This clone was observed a few times. The V call is TRBV30, the J call TRBJ2-3; no firm D call. The CDR3 spans 14 residues. Trimming stripped 2 bases from V and 2 bases from J, with 11 bases between. The germline CDR1 and CDR2 sequences are GTSNPN and SVGIG (reference sequence). CDR3 bases: TGTGCCTGGAGTCTGGGGTTTTCCACAGATACGCAGTATTTT. Protein sequence: CAWSLGFSTDTQYF. The full variable domain, rest sourced from reference TRBV30 and TRBJ2-3, is SQTIHQWPATLVQPVGSPLSLECTVEGTSNPNLYWYRQAAGRGLQLLFYSVGIGQISSEVPQNLSASRPQDRQFILSSKKLLLSDSGFYLCAWSLGFSTDTQYFGPGTRLTVL.

The chain recombines TRBV28 with TRBJ2-5; TRBD1 is a possible D gene (5 bases). CDR3 length: 13 residues. CDR1 MDHEN and CDR2 SYDVKM come from the germline V gene. The V end lost 2 bases, the J end lost 5 bases, and 9 bases lay between the germline ends. The CDR3 spells CASSLISGETQYF. CDR3 bases: TGTGCCAGCAGTTTAATTTCAGGGGAGACCCAGTACTTC. Based on the CDR3 plus reference TRBV28 and TRBJ2-5, the full variable domain is DVKVTQSSRYLVKRTGEKVFLECVQDMDHENMFWYRQDPGLGLRLIYFSYDVKMKEKGDIPEGYSVSREKKERFSLILESASTNQTSMYLCASSLISGETQYFGPGTRLLVL.

The genes are TRBV5-1 and TRBJ2-1; TRBD2 might be the D (5 bases). The CDR3 is 16 amino acids. In germline, CDR1 is SGHRS, CDR2 YFSETQ. V was trimmed by 0 bases and J by 8 bases, leaving 18 bases between them. The CDR3 region has the DNA TGCGCCAGCAGCTTGGAATCGGGAAAACTCGGGGATGAGCAGTTCTTC. Its protein product is CASSLESGKLGDEQFF.

This clone is a singleton in its sample. V usage is TRBV5-6 and J usage is TRBJ2-1; D might be TRBD2 (6 bases). CDR3 size: 15 residues. The germline gives CDR1 SGHDT, CDR2 YYEEEE. V lost 2 bases and J lost 6, with 15 bases in between. This CDR3 is CASSFISEGRNEQFF. The CDR3 DNA sequence: TGTGCCAGCAGCTTTATATCGGAGGGCCGCAATGAGCAGTTCTTC.

V is TRBV6-5 and J is TRBJ1-2; D gene ambiguous. The CDR3 runs 15 residues. Germline V gives CDR1 MNHEY, CDR2 SVGAGI. V gave up 8 bases and J gave up 7 bases, with 23 bases separating them. For the CDR3, the DNA is TGTGCCAGCTACGAGGGAGCCAAATCTCTGGCTGGCTACACCTTC. Amino acid sequence: CASYEGAKSLAGYTF.

This chain joins TRBV15 and TRBJ1-4; no definite D call. Looked up from germline, CDR1 is LNHNV and CDR2 is YYDKDF (reference sequence). V dropped 3 bases and J dropped 4 bases, with 12 bases sitting between them. This CDR3 spans 15 amino acids. CDR3 protein: CATSSYTEVNEKLFF. DNA of the CDR3: TGTGCCACCAGCAGTTATACGGAGGTTAATGAAAAACTGTTTTTT.

This clone came up a few times. The chain employs TRBV5-1 and TRBJ2-1; 7 nucleotides agree with TRBD1. This CDR3 contains 14 residues. V shed 4 bases and J 4 bases; nucleotides not matched to a gene: 5. The V gene's germline CDR1 is SGHRS and CDR2 YFSETQ. The CDR3 nucleotides are TGCGCCAGCAGCCAGGGACAGTATTACAATGAGCAGTTCTTC. It translates to CASSQGQYYNEQFF.

The J gene is TRBJ2-2, the V gene TRBV15, with D tentatively TRBD2 (5 bases). Trimming stripped 0 bases from V and 0 bases from J, with 14 bases between. The CDR3 extends over 18 amino acids. Germline V lookup: CDR1 LNHNV, CDR2 YYDKDF (reference sequence). The CDR3 loop is CATSRDLSGPTNTGELFF. CDR3 sequence (DNA): TGTGCCACCAGCAGAGATCTAAGCGGACCGACGAACACCGGGGAGCTGTTTTTT.

The CDR3 region has the DNA TGTGCCAGCAGCCTATACGGGGAGCAGTACTTC. Translating gives CASSLYGEQYF. This sequence joins TRBV7-9 and TRBJ2-7; no firm D call. The germline V gene encodes CDR1 SEHNR and CDR2 FQNEAQ (reference sequence). V shed 5 bases and J shed 7 bases, with 9 bases lying between them. The CDR3 consists of 11 residues. The complete variable domain, with remaining parts taken from reference TRBV7-9 and TRBJ2-7, reads DTGVSQNPRHKITKRGQNVTFRCDPISEHNRLYWYRQTLGQGPEFLTYFQNEAQLEKSRLLSDRFSAERPKGSFSTLEIQRTEQGDSAMYLCASSLYGEQYFGPGTRLTVT.

The chain has TRBV11-2 and TRBJ2-7; D is undetermined. The germline gives CDR1 SGHAT, CDR2 FQNNGV. The length of the CDR3 is 15 residues. V lost 3 bases and J 0 bases, leaving 12 bases between the germline ends. DNA of the CDR3: TGTGCCAGCAGCTTCAGACGGACGAGCTCCTACGAGCAGTACTTC. This gives the protein CASSFRRTSSYEQYF.

The CDR3 sequence is CAISGGSIYGYTF. CDR3 nucleotides: TGTGCCATCAGCGGGGGCAGTATCTATGGCTACACCTTC. The rearrangement uses TRBV28 and TRBJ1-2; tentatively, D is TRBD1 (6 bases). Germline V lookup: CDR1 MDHEN, CDR2 SYDVKM. V dropped 10 bases and J dropped 4 bases, with 16 bases sitting between them. There are 13 residues in the CDR3.

This chain connects TRBV7-9 to TRBJ2-1; D ambiguous. The germline V and J ends were trimmed by 2 bases and 1 base, with 12 bases remaining between them. This CDR3 comprises 16 residues. Germline V lookup: CDR1 SEHNR, CDR2 FQNEAQ (reference sequence). The CDR3 sequence: CASSLWVGKSYNEQFF. CDR3 bases: TGTGCCAGCAGCTTATGGGTGGGGAAGTCCTACAATGAGCAGTTCTTC.

As to this clone: Sequence at one end of the junction differs from germline and may be a read error. V is TRBV30 and J is TRBJ2-1; 8 bases agree with TRBD2. There are 13 residues in the CDR3. Germline CDR1 is GTSNPN and CDR2 is SVGIG (reference sequence). Here the CDR3 DNA reads TGTGCCAGGAGCGGGAGTGGGTACAATGAGCAGTTCTTC. Encoded protein: CARSGSGYNEQFF.

The chain employs TRBV10-3 and TRBJ1-1; D gene ambiguous. The CDR3 has 13 amino acids. Trimming left V 3 bases short and J 3 bases short, with 8 bases between. Per germline, CDR1 ENHRY and CDR2 SYGVKD. CDR3 sequence (DNA): TGTGCCATCAGTGAAGACTATGACACTGAAGCTTTCTTT. Translation gives CAISEDYDTEAFF.

The chain couples TRBV29-1 to TRBJ2-7, with a weak D call TRBD2 (5 bases). Germline V gene data show CDR1 as SQVTM and CDR2 as ANQGSEA. V was clipped by 5 bases and J by 7 bases, with 12 bases between them. This CDR3 has 11 residues. The CDR3 nucleotides read TGCAGCGTTACCGGGGTTGGAGAGCAGTACTTC. As protein: CSVTGVGEQYF.

The chain uses TRBV5-4 and TRBJ2-2, with 9 nucleotides matching TRBD2. Germline V gives CDR1 SGHNT, CDR2 YYREEE (reference sequence). V shed 7 bases, J shed 4 bases, and the junction held 5 bases outside the gene matches. The CDR3 totals 14 residues. The CDR3: CASSAGGITGELFF. The CDR3 DNA reads as TGTGCCAGCTCGGCGGGAGGGATCACCGGGGAGCTGTTTTTT. Full variable domain (missing parts from reference TRBV5-4 and TRBJ2-2): ETGVTQSPTHLIKTRGQQVTLRCSSQSGHNTVSWYQQALGQGPQFIFQYYREEENGRGNFPPRFSGLQFPNYSSELNVNALELDDSALYLCASSAGGITGELFFGEGSRLTVL.

This chain uses TRBV2 with TRBJ1-2; TRBD1 might be the D (5 bases). Trimming shortened V by 6 bases and J by 2 bases, and 13 bases separated the two germline ends. This CDR3 is 14 amino acids long. Germline-derived CDR1 and CDR2 are SNHLY and FYNNEI. CDR3 nucleotide sequence: TGTGCCAGCAGCGCCCAGGGACGGAACTATGGCTACACCTTC. Translation gives CASSAQGRNYGYTF.